This entry features one T cell receptor beta chain sequence. Antigen specificity is unknown. The data belong to a study of blood T cells in healthy people across ages. Regarding the study as a whole: It was the long-lived donors that had more naive CD4+ cells and higher diversity than aged donors. Shifts in expanded clonotypes may have been confounded by donor CMV status, which was unknown. The study could not conclusively compare naive and antigen-experienced cells, given its unsorted PBMCs.

Per germline, CDR1 DFQATT and CDR2 SNEGSKA (reference sequence). CDR3 length equals 13 residues. With 4 bases clipped from V and 3 bases from J, the junction kept 3 bases outside the gene matches. The authors ran a second PCR of roughly 6 to 12 cycles using a sample-barcoded 5' primer and a J-beta primer mix. Each cDNA molecule was tagged by a template-switch adaptor with 12 random nucleotides. TCRdb redid the calling of the 5' RACE reads with MiXCR, one entry per CDR3 protein. The data contain 730,000 or so distinct CDR3 sequences, roughly 41% of them singletons. V and J are TRBV20-1 and TRBJ1-5, with TRBD1 matching 7 bases. Material: blood. The sequence came from a woman aged 60-75 years in good health. In DNA, the CDR3 is TGCAGTGCTACTGGACAGGCCAATCAGCCCCAGCATTTT. Translation gives CSATGQANQPQHF.